The 23 T cell receptor beta chains in this list originate from one sample, sequenced in a study of human T cells and chemical hapten exposure. TCRdb processed the RACE reads anew with MiXCR; each CDR3 protein has one entry. In the table there are about 98,000 distinct CDR3 sequences, approximately 10% of which are singletons. Time point in this sample: pre-sensitization, week 0. Treatment: therapeutic diphenylcyclopropenone sensitization with weekly scalp DPC. Material: whole blood, obtained in connection with sensitization to the hapten diphenylcyclopropenone (DPC). These receptors were obtained from a woman aged 60-75 years with alopecia areata. Some clones in this sample may be carry-over from other donors' samples.

There are many counts of this clonotype. The chain couples TRBV19 to TRBJ1-2; D unclear. CDR1 LNHDA and CDR2 SQIVND come from the germline V gene (reference sequence). The V gene lost 10 bases and the J gene lost 4 bases, with 19 bases spanning the gap. This CDR3 is built from 14 residues. CDR3 nucleotides: TGTGCCACTACCCCCGGCGCACTATTCTATGGCTACACCTTC. Its translation: CATTPGALFYGYTF.

This chain connects TRBV25-1 to TRBJ2-7; no firm D call. The CDR3 spans 11 residues. In germline, CDR1 is MGHDK, CDR2 SYGVNS. V gave up 2 bases and J gave up 4 bases, with 3 bases separating them. CDR3 DNA: TGTGCCAGCAGTGAAATGTACGAGCAGTACTTC. This codes for CASSEMYEQYF.

The chain joins TRBV20-1 to TRBJ2-5, with 11 bases matching TRBD2. Losses at the gene ends were 4 bases for V and 1 base for J; bases not matched to a gene: 5. CDR3 length: 15 residues. The germline CDR1 and CDR2 sequences are DFQATT and SNEGSKA (reference sequence). The CDR3 loop is CSANLAGGRQETQYF. The CDR3 DNA reads TGCAGTGCTAATCTAGCGGGGGGACGCCAAGAGACCCAGTACTTC.

With respect to this clonotype: Since a much larger clone is just one base distant, this may be a read error. The rearrangement links TRBV24-1 to TRBJ2-3, with 8 bases matching TRBD1. Germline V lookup: CDR1 KGHDR, CDR2 SFDVKD. V was pared by 6 bases and J by 1 base, with 8 bases of the junction left unmatched. This CDR3 has 16 amino acids. CDR3 sequence (DNA): TGTGCCACCAGTACCTGGACAGGGTTTGGCACAGATACGCAGTATTTT. Protein product: CATSTWTGFGTDTQYF.

This clonotype occurred many times. The chain carries TRBV7-3 and TRBJ1-1; D may be TRBD1 (6 bases). V lost 5 bases and J lost 3, with 19 bases in between. CDR3 length equals 16 residues. The germline CDR1 and CDR2 sequences are SGHTA and FQGTGA. CDR3 residues: CASSPMGGRRHTEAFF. Here the CDR3 DNA reads TGTGCCAGCAGCCCTATGGGGGGCAGGAGACACACTGAAGCTTTCTTT.

This clonotype was seen many times. This chain links TRBV7-6 with TRBJ2-6; 7 nucleotides align to TRBD2. CDR1 and CDR2 from the germline V gene are SGHVS and FNYEAQ. The trim removed 7 bases at V and 3 bases at J, leaving 9 bases unmatched. The CDR3 consists of 16 residues. CDR3 bases: TGTGCCAGCACTTGGGGGAGGGAGAATGGGGCCAACGTCCTGACTTTC. It codes for CASTWGRENGANVLTF.

This clonotype was observed at least ten times. The chain is built from TRBV18 and TRBJ2-2; 7 bases are a match to TRBD1. The CDR3 contains 16 residues. V gave up 2 bases and J gave up 2 bases; unmatched junction bases: 5. Germline assignment: CDR1 KGHSH and CDR2 LQKENI. The CDR3 is CASSPGTARNTGELFF. The DNA of the CDR3 is TGTGCCAGCTCACCAGGGACAGCACGTAACACCGGGGAGCTGTTTTTT.

This chain links TRBV12-3 or TRBV12-4 with TRBJ1-5; D is ambiguous. The CDR3 consists of 13 residues. Trimming cost V 1 base and J 4 bases, with 5 bases left between them. This chain's CDR3 is CASSLVENQPQHF. The DNA of the CDR3 is TGTGCCAGCAGTTTAGTGGAGAATCAGCCCCAGCATTTT.

In this sample, this clonotype turned up a few times. The chain uses TRBV20-1 and TRBJ2-1; possible D gene TRBD2, 6 bases. CDR3 length: 14 amino acids. Germline V lookup: CDR1 DFQATT, CDR2 SNEGSKA (reference sequence). The germline V and J ends were trimmed by 1 base and 4 bases, with 11 bases remaining between them. The CDR3 coding sequence is TGCAGTGCTAGAGCTTGGGCGGGATACAATGAGCAGTTCTTC. Its protein is CSARAWAGYNEQFF.

The V and J genes are TRBV6-2 or TRBV6-3 and TRBJ1-5, with D perhaps matching TRBD1 (5 bases). Trimming stripped 3 bases from V and 0 bases from J, with 18 bases between. CDR3 length equals 18 residues. Germline values: CDR1 MNHEY, CDR2 SVGEGT. DNA for the CDR3: TGTGCCAGCAGTTATATTCGAGCCGCTGGGGCTAGCAATCAGCCCCAGCATTTT. Translation gives CASSYIRAAGASNQPQHF.

This clonotype was seen a handful of times. The rearrangement uses TRBV29-1 and TRBJ2-7, with D perhaps TRBD1 (5 bases). CDR3 length: 13 residues. In germline, CDR1 is SQVTM, CDR2 ANQGSEA. Trimming removed 7 bases from V and 3 bases from J, with 16 bases in between. The CDR3, as DNA: TGCAGCGCATCCCTAGGGGAAATCTACGAGCAGTACTTC. This sequence encodes CSASLGEIYEQYF.

This clonotype was recorded many times. This sequence joins TRBV19 and TRBJ1-4; weak D call: TRBD1 (6 bases). This CDR3 is 17 amino acids long. Trimming stripped 3 bases from V and 0 bases from J, with 14 bases between. Germline-derived CDR1 and CDR2 are LNHDA and SQIVND (reference sequence). This CDR3 is CASSIFPRQATNEKLFF. The CDR3 nucleotides read TGTGCCAGTAGTATCTTCCCGCGACAGGCAACTAATGAAAAACTGTTTTTT.

The sample holds many counts of this clonotype. The chain employs TRBV4-2 and TRBJ2-1, with TRBD2 as a possible D gene (7 bases). Germline lookup yields CDR1 LGHNA and CDR2 YNFKEQ. This CDR3 is 16 amino acids long. Trimming took off 0 bases at V and 7 bases at J, with 16 bases between the two ends. Written as DNA, the CDR3 is TGTGCCAGCAGCCAAGAAGGTGGGGGGGCCTTTAATGAGCAGTTCTTC. This encodes CASSQEGGGAFNEQFF.

The chain uses TRBV29-1 and TRBJ2-3; no definite D call. Germline CDR1 is SQVTM and CDR2 is ANQGSEA. V shed 3 bases and J shed 0 bases, with 13 bases lying between them. The CDR3 is 15 amino acids. CDR3 sequence (DNA): TGCAGCGTTGATCTGGCGGCATCTAGCACAGATACGCAGTATTTT. This encodes CSVDLAASSTDTQYF.

This clonotype showed up many times. The chain combines TRBV20-1 with TRBJ1-1; D not certain. The CDR3 is 17 amino acids. Germline V gene lookup returns CDR1 DFQATT and CDR2 SNEGSKA (reference sequence). Trimming removed 3 bases at V and 3 bases at J, with 23 bases between. DNA for the CDR3: TGCAGTGCTAGGAGCGTTGGCAGTGTTATCTCGGACACTGAAGCTTTCTTT. It specifies CSARSVGSVISDTEAFF.

A few counts support this clonotype. The rearrangement joins TRBV6-4 to TRBJ1-1, with D unclear. V lost 4 bases and J lost 4, with 10 bases in between. The length of the CDR3 is 13 residues. CDR1 and CDR2 (germline): MRHNA, SNTAGT. The CDR3 loop reads CASSAWRGTEAFF. CDR3 DNA sequence: TGTGCCAGCAGTGCCTGGCGGGGCACTGAAGCTTTCTTT.

The V call is TRBV10-3, the J call TRBJ2-3; 13 bases fit TRBD2. Per germline, CDR1 ENHRY and CDR2 SYGVKD. The CDR3 consists of 16 residues. V was clipped by 2 bases and J by 7 bases; unmatched bases: 6. As DNA, the CDR3 is TGTGCCATCAGTGAGACTAGCGGGGGGGCGGTGAATACGCAGTATTTT. Protein product: CAISETSGGAVNTQYF.

This clonotype was seen many times. The genes are TRBV2 and TRBJ2-1; a weak D match, TRBD1 (5 bases). V dropped 7 bases and J dropped 0 bases, with 13 bases sitting between them. Germline V CDR1 and CDR2: SNHLY, FYNNEI. The CDR3 loop spans 15 amino acids. In DNA, the CDR3 is TGTGCCAGCAACCTAGGACACAGCTCCTACAATGAGCAGTTCTTC. Protein product: CASNLGHSSYNEQFF.

This clonotype was detected many times. The chain links TRBV11-2 to TRBJ2-7, with 8 positions matching TRBD1. The CDR3 has 15 amino acids. The germline gives CDR1 SGHAT, CDR2 FQNNGV. J was trimmed by 2 bases and V by 5 bases; bases with no gene match: 8. The DNA of the CDR3 is TGTGCCAGCAGCGACTCCCAGGACAGGGCCTACGAGCAGTACTTC. Amino acid sequence: CASSDSQDRAYEQYF.

In this sample, this clonotype turned up a few times. This rearrangement joins TRBV6-2 or TRBV6-3 to TRBJ2-6; no definite D call. The germline V and J ends were trimmed by 2 bases and 0 bases, with 11 bases remaining between them. CDR1 MNHEY and CDR2 SVGEGT come from the germline V gene. The CDR3 sequence is 17 residues long. The CDR3 protein is CASSYHPPSSGANVLTF. CDR3 coding DNA: TGTGCCAGCAGTTACCACCCCCCCAGCTCTGGGGCCAACGTCCTGACTTTC.

This clonotype was counted between two and nine times. This chain connects TRBV27 to TRBJ2-5; D may be TRBD1 (6 bases). Deletions cut 5 bases from V and 5 bases from J, with 18 bases between. Germline lookup yields CDR1 MNHEY and CDR2 SMNVEV (reference sequence). This CDR3 region has 15 residues. The CDR3 DNA follows: TGTGCCAGCAGTCCCTGGACAGAACTGTCGGAGACCCAGTACTTC. Its protein is CASSPWTELSETQYF.

This clonotype came up many times. CDR3 nucleotide sequence: TGCAGCGTTGAAAGGGGTGCAACCAATTCTCAAGAGACCCAGTACTTC. Translated, it gives CSVERGATNSQETQYF. The J gene is TRBJ2-5, the V gene TRBV29-1, with a weak D call TRBD1 (5 bases). Trimming took off 2 bases at V and 2 bases at J, with 18 bases between the two ends. This CDR3 spans 16 amino acids. The germline V gene encodes CDR1 SQVTM and CDR2 ANQGSEA.

The CDR3, as DNA: TGTGCCAGCAGCCGACGCCCGGGGCCGGGACAGCCGTCCTACGAGCAGTACTTC. It codes for CASSRRPGPGQPSYEQYF. The V gene is TRBV9, the J gene TRBJ2-7; 7 nucleotides align to TRBD1. Germline V gives CDR1 SGDLS, CDR2 YYNGEE. Unmatched junction bases numbered 17, after V lost 4 bases and J lost 1 base. The CDR3 length is 18 residues.